These 17 T cell receptor beta chains originate from one sample sequenced in a study of T cells in Graves' hyperthyroidism and ophthalmopathy. Amplified TCR beta CDR3 regions derived from RNA transcripts. Carried out on the TCR CDR3, a first-round RT-PCR used the HTBI primer set. TCRdb processed the multiplex PCR reads anew with MiXCR; each CDR3 protein has one entry. The sample lists roughly 420,000 distinct CDR3 sequences, around 16% seen once, with roughly 15% in the top ten. Sequencing was performed on blood. The receptors derive from a woman aged 18-29 years with Graves' hyperthyroidism.

There are many counts of this clonotype. This chain links TRBV15 with TRBJ1-2, with D unresolved. CDR3 size: 16 residues. The germline V gene has CDR1 LNHNV and CDR2 YYDKDF (reference sequence). Trimming removed 0 bases at V and 1 base at J, with 12 bases between. The CDR3 nucleotides read TGTGCCACCAGCAGAGATAGGGCGGCAGATAACTATGGCTACACCTTC. The encoded protein is CATSRDRAADNYGYTF.

V gene TRBV6-4 combines with J gene TRBJ2-7, with 10 nucleotides matching TRBD1. The ends lost 6 bases at V and 2 bases at J; junction bases unmatched: 4. The CDR3 runs to 14 residues. The germline CDR1 and CDR2 sequences are MRHNA and SNTAGT. CDR3 loop: CASRSTGGPYEQYF. The CDR3 region has the DNA TGTGCCAGCAGGTCGACAGGGGGCCCCTACGAGCAGTACTTC.

V gene TRBV29-1 combines with J gene TRBJ2-1; the match to TRBD2 covers 8 bases. Germline V gives CDR1 SQVTM, CDR2 ANQGSEA. With 6 bases clipped from V and 3 bases from J, the junction kept 13 bases outside the gene matches. The length of the CDR3 is 16 residues. CDR3 amino acids: CSVHTGGSGVYNEQFF. CDR3 sequence (DNA): TGCAGCGTGCACACCGGGGGTAGCGGGGTCTACAATGAGCAGTTCTTC.

This clonotype was found many times. The genes are TRBV5-4 and TRBJ2-3; 14 bases map to TRBD2. This CDR3 has 17 residues. J lost 1 base, V lost 0 bases, and 1 base had no gene match. Germline V gene lookup returns CDR1 SGHNT and CDR2 YYREEE (reference sequence). The CDR3 sequence is CASSLGTSGRRTDTQYF. The CDR3, as DNA: TGTGCCAGCAGCTTGGGGACTAGCGGGAGGCGCACAGATACGCAGTATTTT.

This clonotype appeared many times. This sequence joins TRBV6-1 and TRBJ2-3; D gene uncertain. CDR1 MNHNS and CDR2 SASEGT come from the germline V gene. The CDR3 has 14 residues. V lost 7 bases and J 6 bases, leaving 17 bases between the germline ends. CDR3 nucleotides: TGTGCCAGCAAAATGCTCTCGAGTGGTGATACGCAGTATTTT. Protein sequence: CASKMLSSGDTQYF.

This clonotype was counted many times. The V and J genes are TRBV11-2 and TRBJ1-3; D is undetermined. CDR3 length: 16 amino acids. Trimming shortened V by 4 bases and J by 1 base, and 14 bases separated the two germline ends. Germline V gene data show CDR1 as SGHAT and CDR2 as FQNNGV. The CDR3 coding sequence is TGTGCCAGCAGCTCTATCGTGGGGAGTTCTGGAAACACCATATATTTT. Its protein product is CASSSIVGSSGNTIYF. The complete variable domain, with remaining parts taken from reference TRBV11-2 and TRBJ1-3, reads EAGVAQSPRYKIIEKRQSVAFWCNPISGHATLYWYQQILGQGPKLLIQFQNNGVVDDSQLPKDRFSAERLKGVDSTLKIQPAKLEDSAVYLCASSSIVGSSGNTIYFGEGSWLTVV.

Many counts were recorded for this clonotype. V gene TRBV5-1 combines with J gene TRBJ2-3; D not certain. The germline CDR1 and CDR2 sequences are SGHRS and YFSETQ. The germline V and J ends were trimmed by 3 bases and 9 bases, with 14 bases remaining between them. This CDR3 comprises 13 residues. The CDR3 DNA is TGCGCCAGCAGCTCTAGACAACCCGGGACGCAGTATTTT. Its translation is CASSSRQPGTQYF.

In the case of this clonotype: A read error may explain this, as a much larger clone is one base away. The rearrangement uses TRBV24-1 and TRBJ1-3; D is unclear. Germline CDR1 and CDR2: KGHDR and SFDVKD. The length of the CDR3 is 14 residues. CDR3 DNA: TGTGCCACCTGTGATCCCGGGGCTGGAAACACCATATATTTT. It codes for CATCDPGAGNTIYF.

In the case of this clonotype: A much bigger clone sits one base away, suggesting this may be a read error. V is TRBV4-2 and J is TRBJ1-1; D is undetermined. This CDR3 spans 15 amino acids. CDR1 and CDR2 (germline): LGHNA, YNFKEQ. V was trimmed by 5 bases and J by 3 bases, leaving 16 bases between them. CDR3: CASSRHSQMDTEAFF. For the CDR3, the DNA is TGTGCCAGCAGCAGACATAGTCAAATGGACACTGAAGCTTTCTTT.

This chain uses TRBV29-1 with TRBJ1-1; weak D call: TRBD1 (5 bases). V was pared by 1 base and J by 0 bases, with 9 bases between. This CDR3 comprises 14 residues. The germline V gene has CDR1 SQVTM and CDR2 ANQGSEA. The CDR3 sequence: CSVEGAGLNTEAFF. The CDR3 coding sequence is TGCAGCGTTGAAGGTGCAGGGCTGAACACTGAAGCTTTCTTT.

This clonotype was recorded many times. The chain links TRBV20-1 to TRBJ2-1; D gene uncertain. With 5 bases removed from V and 5 bases from J, the gap between germline ends came to 13 bases. The CDR3 runs to 13 residues. Germline V gene sequence: CDR1 DFQATT, CDR2 SNEGSKA (reference sequence). In DNA form, the CDR3 reads TGCAGTGCTGCCCTAACGTGGGACAATGAGCAGTTCTTC. As protein: CSAALTWDNEQFF.

This clonotype showed up many times. The chain links TRBV7-2 to TRBJ2-7, with 7 bases matching TRBD2. Losses at the gene ends were 5 bases for V and 3 bases for J; bases not matched to a gene: 10. The CDR3 totals 15 residues. CDR1 is SGHTA, CDR2 FQGNSA, per germline. The CDR3 loop is CASSLQRGLSYEQYF. The CDR3 nucleotides are TGTGCCAGCAGCCTACAGCGGGGATTGAGCTACGAGCAGTACTTC.

On this clonotype: A read error may be the cause here, since a much bigger clone is one base away. V is TRBV2 and J is TRBJ1-6; D is undetermined. Germline CDR1 SNHLY, CDR2 FYNNEI. The CDR3 is 16 residues long. V gave up 4 bases and J gave up 3 bases, with 13 bases separating them. The CDR3 DNA is TGTGCCAGCAGTGGATGTACCGTCAGCTATAATTCACCCCTCCACTTT. This gives the protein CASSGCTVSYNSPLHF.

V is TRBV20-1 and J is TRBJ1-4; 9 nucleotides agree with TRBD1. J lost 4 bases, V lost 5 bases, and 2 bases had no gene match. The CDR3 consists of 13 residues. In germline, CDR1 is DFQATT, CDR2 SNEGSKA (reference sequence). DNA for the CDR3: TGCAGTGCTCGGACAGGGGATAATGAAAAACTGTTTTTT. Translated, it gives CSARTGDNEKLFF.

Many counts were recorded for this clonotype. This chain links TRBV7-2 with TRBJ2-7; 7 bases align to TRBD2. CDR1 SGHTA and CDR2 FQGNSA come from the germline V gene. V lost 5 bases and J lost 0; bases outside the gene matches: 7. The CDR3 has 15 amino acids. CDR3 bases: TGTGCCAGCAGCCCCTCCAGCGGGGCCTCCTACGAGCAGTACTTC. This translates into CASSPSSGASYEQYF.

This clonotype was counted a few times. This sequence joins TRBV20-1 and TRBJ2-3, with 12 bases matching TRBD2. V was clipped by 5 bases and J by 1 base; unmatched bases: 10. This CDR3 contains 17 residues. Germline values: CDR1 DFQATT, CDR2 SNEGSKA (reference sequence). The CDR3 DNA sequence: TGCAGTGCTTCCACCCAACTAGCGGGGGGACGCACAGATACGCAGTATTTT. Translating gives CSASTQLAGGRTDTQYF.

This clonotype was observed at least ten times. The chain has TRBV5-1 and TRBJ1-1, with a weak D call TRBD1 (6 bases). The CDR3 has 16 amino acids. CDR1 is SGHRS, CDR2 YFSETQ, per germline. Trimming shortened V by 0 bases and J by 0 bases, and 12 bases separated the two germline ends. CDR3: CASSLGRQDLNTEAFF. The DNA for the CDR3 is TGCGCCAGCAGCTTGGGGCGACAGGACTTGAACACTGAAGCTTTCTTT.